A selection of T cell receptor beta chains follows, all from one sample in a study of T cell repertoires in cytomegalovirus infection. TCRdb reprocessed the reads with MiXCR, giving one entry per CDR3 protein. The data show about 890,000 distinct CDR3 sequences, with roughly 30% seen just once and over 11% held by the top ten. These TCRs are of unknown antigen specificity. Sequencing used cultured CD8+ T cells from PBMCs, obtained from culture after CMV antigen stimulation. The receptor set was obtained from a human donor in good health (CMV status not recorded). Some clones in this sample may be carry-over from other donors' samples. The CDR3 runs from the conserved cysteine through the conserved F or W. D genes are given only for firm matches. Not every row has a clone size; where given, it reads once, few, many or a size class.

cdr3_nt | cdr3_aa | d_call | j_call | v_call | clone_size
TGCAGCGTTGATAGGGACACCGGGGAGCTGTTTTTT | CSVDRDTGELFF | NA | TRBJ2-2 | TRBV29-1 | NA
TGTGCCAGCAGTTGGGACCGAACCTATTCCGGGGAGCTGTTTTTT | CASSWDRTYSGELFF | NA | TRBJ2-2 | TRBV27 | NA
TGTGCCAGCAGTGGGAGCCTAGCCAAAAACATTCAGTACTTC | CASSGSLAKNIQYF | NA | TRBJ2-4 | TRBV27 | NA
TGTGCCAGCAGTAGGTTAGGGGCGGCGGAGACCCAGTACTTC | CASSRLGAAETQYF | NA | TRBJ2-5 | TRBV2 | NA
TGTGCCACCAGTGCTGCTCCGGGACAGGTTAACTCTGGGGCCAACGTCCTGACTTTC | CATSAAPGQVNSGANVLTF | TRBD1 | TRBJ2-6 | TRBV24-1 | NA
TGTGCCAGCTCACCACTGGAGAGGTACACTGAAGCTTTCTTT | CASSPLERYTEAFF | NA | TRBJ1-1 | TRBV18 | NA
TGTGCCAGCAGCCCGAGGGGACAGCAAGAGACCCAGTACTTC | CASSPRGQQETQYF | TRBD1 | TRBJ2-5 | TRBV7-9 | many
TGCGCCAGCAGCCTCAAGGCCCGGGGCTCCTACAATGAGCAGTTCTTC | CASSLKARGSYNEQFF | NA | TRBJ2-1 | TRBV4-1 | NA
TGCGCCAGCAGTGAGCATCGGGGATTCTCCACAGATACGCAGTATTTT | CASSEHRGFSTDTQYF | NA | TRBJ2-3 | TRBV10-2 | once
TGTGCCAGCAGCTCCGGGGGAGGTTTCGGAAACACCATATATTTT | CASSSGGGFGNTIYF | NA | TRBJ1-3 | TRBV7-9 | NA
TGTGCCAGCAGCCAAGGGGTGGGCGCGACAGATACGCAGTATTTT | CASSQGVGATDTQYF | NA | TRBJ2-3 | TRBV4-1 | once
TGTGCCAGCAGTGACCCCTCCACAGATACGCAGTATTTT | CASSDPSTDTQYF | NA | TRBJ2-3 | TRBV6-4 | NA
TGTGCCAGCAGCCCTGGGGATATTTCCTACAATGAGCAGTTCTTC | CASSPGDISYNEQFF | NA | TRBJ2-1 | TRBV5-5 | NA